This is a list of T cell receptor beta chains from one sample in a study of tumor and adjacent non-tumor tissue in lung cancer. TCRdb redid the calling of the multiplex PCR reads with MiXCR, one entry per CDR3 protein. Here the sample spans fewer than 85,000 distinct CDR3 sequences, around 73% being singletons. The sequenced material came from lung tumor tissue. These receptors were collected from a man in his fifties or sixties with non-small cell lung cancer. The CDR3 runs from the conserved cysteine through the conserved F or W. D genes are given only for firm matches. The size field is filled for only some rows; it gives once, few, many or a size class.

CDR3 length	J gene	V gene	clone size	D gene	CDR3 DNA	CDR3 protein
15	TRBJ2-1	TRBV20-1	.	.	TGTAGTGCTAGATTAGCCGGGGCAGTCTCAAATGAGCAGTTATTC	CSARLAGAVSNEQLF
14	TRBJ1-3	TRBV10-3	.	.	TGTGCCACCTTAGGCGGATCCTCTAGAAACACCATATATTTT	CATLGGSSRNTIYF
14	TRBJ1-5	TRBV5-1	.	.	TGCGCCAGCAGCTTGGAGGGCAGCAATCAGCCCCAGCATTTT	CASSLEGSNQPQHF
15	TRBJ2-7	TRBV6-5	many	.	TGTGCCAGCAGTCCCCTCCCCGGGGAGATCTACGAGCAGTACTTC	CASSPLPGEIYEQYF
14	TRBJ2-1	TRBV29-1	.	TRBD2	TGCAGTACCCGTCCCGGGACTAGCGGGTATGAGCACTTCTTC	CSTRPGTSGYEHFF
14	TRBJ2-7	TRBV11-1	.	.	TGTGCCAGCAGCTTAATGGGAGCGATCTACGAGCAGTACTTC	CASSLMGAIYEQYF
13	TRBJ2-2	TRBV2	many	.	TGTGCCAGCAGAACACTGAACACCGGGGAGCTGTTTTTT	CASRTLNTGELFF
13	TRBJ1-2	TRBV29-1	.	.	TGCAGCGTTGGTAATTCTAGCCCCTATGGCTACACCTTC	CSVGNSSPYGYTF
13	TRBJ2-1	TRBV20-1	.	.	TGCAGTGCTAGAGGTCCCACGACAATCGAGCTGTTTTTC	CSARGPTTIELFF
14	TRBJ2-3	TRBV10-3	.	TRBD2	TGTGCCATCGGGCTAGCGGGAGTCCAAGATGCGCAGTGTTTT	CAIGLAGVQDAQCF
14	TRBJ2-3	TRBV5-4	.	.	TGTGCCAGCAGTCAACAGATTACCGCAGATACGCAGTATTTT	CASSQQITADTQYF
13	TRBJ2-7	TRBV20-1	.	TRBD2	TGCAGTGTTAACGGACTAGCGGGAAGCGAGCAATACTTC	CSVNGLAGSEQYF
17	TRBJ2-6	TRBV20-1	.	TRBD2	TGCAGTGTTAGAGTTCAGCGGGATCGCTATGGGGCCAATGTCCTGACTTTC	CSVRVQRDRYGANVLTF
15	TRBJ2-5	TRBV11-1	.	TRBD2	TGTGTCAGCAGCTCGGGACTAACAGTGGGGGAGACCCAGTACTTC	CVSSSGLTVGETQYF
14	TRBJ2-7	TRBV6-5	.	.	TGTGCCAGTAGTCGCACCCGGTCCTCCTACGGGCAGTACTTC	CASSRTRSSYGQYF
17	TRBJ2-7	TRBV5-5	few	TRBD1	TGTGCCAGCAGCGCCCCAGGGGGTGACCTTATGGTGCACGAGCAGTACTTC	CASSAPGGDLMVHEQYF
17	TRBJ2-2	TRBV6-5	.	TRBD2	TGTGCCAGCAGTCCATCGGCGGGAGTGACGAACACCAGGGAGCTGTTTTTT	CASSPSAGVTNTRELFF
13	TRBJ2-1	TRBV6-1	.	TRBD2	TGTGCTAGCCCCCTAGCGGGGGGCCATGAGCAGTCCTTC	CASPLAGGHEQSF
16	TRBJ2-3	TRBV5-4	.	TRBD1	TGTGCCAGCAGGACCCTAGAGGGGGCATCAACAGATAAGCAGTATTTT	CASRTLEGASTDKQYF
14	TRBJ2-4	TRBV6-6	many	.	TGTGCCAGCAGTGGCGTTGAAGCCAAAAACATTCAGTACTTC	CASSGVEAKNIQYF
12	TRBJ2-5	TRBV6-2/TRBV6-3	.	.	TGTGCCACGGGGGCCATACAAGATACGCAGTACTTC	CATGAIQDTQYF
15	TRBJ2-2	TRBV13	.	.	TGTGCCAGCAGCCCCGACCCTGCGAACACCGGGGAGCTGTTTTTT	CASSPDPANTGELFF
15	TRBJ2-4	TRBV6-5	.	.	TGTGCCAGCAGTTACAACCAGGGTTCGGGGAACATTCACTACTTC	CASSYNQGSGNIHYF
15	TRBJ2-1	TRBV6-4	.	TRBD2	TGTGCCAGCAGTGACGGACTAGCGAGACGTAATGAGCAGTTCTTT	CASSDGLARRNEQFF
13	TRBJ2-5	TRBV5-5	many	.	TGTGCCAGCAGCGTAATTAGTGACGAGACCCAGTACTTC	CASSVISDETQYF
14	TRBJ2-4	TRBV11-2	many	.	TGTGCCAGCAGCCCAGGGTCCACGGGGAACATTCAGTACTTC	CASSPGSTGNIQYF
15	TRBJ2-2	TRBV10-3	.	.	TGTGCCAGTCAAGAAGGGGGGGCAAGCACCAGGGAGCAGTTTTTT	CASQEGGASTREQFF
16	TRBJ2-6	TRBV6-5	medium-sized	.	TGTGCCAGCAGTTACTCCCTAGGCTCTGGGGCCAACGTCCTGACTTTC	CASSYSLGSGANVLTF
16	TRBJ2-1	TRBV20-1	.	TRBD2	TGCAGTGCTAGTAGTAGGGGACTAGTGGCGTCCAATGAGAAGTTCTTC	CSASSRGLVASNEKFF
15	TRBJ2-1	TRBV12-3/TRBV12-4	.	.	TGTGCCAGCAGTTTTCAGCAGTGGGCCTACAATGAGCAGTTCTTC	CASSFQQWAYNEQFF
14	TRBJ2-5	TRBV5-5	.	.	TGTACCAGCAGTTTGGTGCCGGGCCAGGAGACCCAGTACTTC	CTSSLVPGQETQYF
12	TRBJ2-7	TRBV6-6	once	.	TGTGACAGCATGGAGGAGGGATACGAGCAGTACTTC	CDSMEEGYEQYF
13	TRBJ1-2	TRBV29-1	.	.	TGCAGCGTTGGACCAGGGATCATATATGGCTACACCTTC	CSVGPGIIYGYTF